This T cell receptor beta chain was identified in a study of circulating and synovial CD4+ cells in juvenile arthritis. Findings of the study overall: Compared with bulk blood, circulating pathogenic-like lymphocytes shared substantially more CDR3 sequences with synovial T cells. CPL versus bulk CD4 samples: T cell genome counts differed by at least an order of magnitude. Traditional Vbeta family usage analysis missed the pathogenic-like versus bulk difference.

Repertoires were generated with immunoSEQ multiplex PCR, while TCRdb's copy carries only in-frame clones and drops some. The table shows about 30,000 clones, with 80% to 95% occurring only once. Germline loops: CDR1 SGHNT, CDR2 YYREEE (reference sequence). Germline trimming cut 4 bases from V and 4 bases from J; bases unmatched to any gene: 6. There are 15 residues in the CDR3. Concerning this clone: The antigen is unknown.

Sequenced material: CD4+ T cells from blood. The V call is TRBV5-4, the J call TRBJ2-5; 11 positions match TRBD2. This sequence originates from a human donor with juvenile idiopathic arthritis. The CDR3 DNA reads as TGTGCCAGCAGCGCCGGAGGACTAGCGGGAGAGACCCAGTACTTC. It codes for CASSAGGLAGETQYF.